These 30 T cell receptor beta chains came from one sample sequenced in a study of CD8 T cells in Susac syndrome. With random hexamers, 0.5 to 1 ug RNA was reverse transcribed. In TCRdb, the immunoSEQ multiplex PCR reads were re-called with MiXCR into one record per CDR3 protein. The repertoire holds 100,000 to 150,000 distinct CDR3 sequences, 90% to 95% seen once, with around 0.12% in the top ten. Sequences were obtained from CD4+ T cells from PBMCs. The receptors were sampled from a human donor in good health.

J is TRBJ1-2 and V is TRBV7-9; 12 bases are shared with TRBD1. The CDR3 has 19 amino acids. Germline trimming cut 3 bases from V and 3 bases from J; bases unmatched to any gene: 14. CDR1 and CDR2 from the germline V gene are SEHNR and FQNEAQ (reference sequence). In DNA form, the CDR3 reads TGTGCCAGCAGCTTGCCGGGACAGGGGGCGCGGGGGTCCTACTATGGCTACACCTTC. Its translation: CASSLPGQGARGSYYGYTF.

V usage is TRBV28 and J usage is TRBJ2-7, with TRBD1 matching over 9 bases. CDR3 length: 15 amino acids. CDR1 is MDHEN and CDR2 is SYDVKM in the germline V gene. Unmatched junction bases numbered 10, after V lost 6 bases and J lost 4 bases. CDR3 bases: TGTGCCAGCAGCCGATCCGGGACAGGGACGTACGAGCAGTACTTC. Its protein is CASSRSGTGTYEQYF.

CDR3 DNA sequence: TGTGCCAGCAGCCTGGACGGCGGCTACGAGCAGTACTTC. Translated, it gives CASSLDGGYEQYF. The chain recombines TRBV5-6 with TRBJ2-7, with D uncertain. CDR1 and CDR2 (germline): SGHDT, YYEEEE. V was clipped by 4 bases and J by 3 bases, with 11 bases between them. The CDR3 is 13 amino acids.

V and J are TRBV12-3 or TRBV12-4 and TRBJ2-7; the D gene is possibly TRBD2 (6 bases). The CDR3 contains 12 residues. The V end lost 7 bases, the J end lost 4 bases, and 11 bases lay between the germline ends. CDR3 nucleotide sequence: TGTGCCAGCACCATTAGCGGTTACGAGCAGTACTTC. Translation gives CASTISGYEQYF.

The gene calls are TRBV5-6 and TRBJ2-6; D perhaps matches TRBD2 (5 bases). Germline V lookup: CDR1 SGHDT, CDR2 YYEEEE. With 0 bases removed from V and 4 bases from J, the gap between germline ends came to 11 bases. This CDR3 spans 16 amino acids. The CDR3 coding sequence is TGTGCCAGCAGCTTGGTCTCAGCGGCAGGGGCCAACGTCCTGACTTTC. The encoded protein is CASSLVSAAGANVLTF.

The V gene is TRBV5-6, the J gene TRBJ2-7, with no clear D. Trimming stripped 2 bases from V and 4 bases from J, with 13 bases between. The CDR3 consists of 14 residues. Per the germline V gene, CDR1 is SGHDT and CDR2 is YYEEEE. The CDR3 is CASSLGQLLYEQYF. In DNA, the CDR3 is TGTGCCAGCAGCTTAGGGCAGCTACTTTACGAGCAGTACTTC.

The rearrangement links TRBV5-6 to TRBJ2-6, with a weak D call TRBD1 (8 bases). V was trimmed by 0 bases and J by 0 bases, leaving 10 bases between them. There are 17 residues in the CDR3. CDR1 is SGHDT, CDR2 YYEEEE, per germline. CDR3 amino acids: CASSLDRGGSGANVLTF. The CDR3, as DNA: TGTGCCAGCAGCTTGGACAGGGGGGGCTCTGGGGCCAACGTCCTGACTTTC.

V and J are TRBV30 and TRBJ2-7; D is tentatively TRBD1 or TRBD2 (6 bases each). The CDR3 covers 16 residues. Germline V lookup: CDR1 GTSNPN, CDR2 SVGIG (reference sequence). V was cut by 5 bases and J by 0 bases, with 20 bases left in between. CDR3 in DNA: TGTGCCTGGTCCCTTAAGGGGGGCGCTAACTCCTACGAGCAGTACTTC. Protein: CAWSLKGGANSYEQYF. Based on the CDR3 plus reference TRBV30 and TRBJ2-7, the full variable domain is SQTIHQWPATLVQPVGSPLSLECTVEGTSNPNLYWYRQAAGRGLQLLFYSVGIGQISSEVPQNLSASRPQDRQFILSSKKLLLSDSGFYLCAWSLKGGANSYEQYFGPGTRLTVT.

The chain joins TRBV29-1 to TRBJ2-2; D call uncertain. The germline gives CDR1 SQVTM, CDR2 ANQGSEA. CDR3 length: 12 residues. With 6 bases removed from V and 7 bases from J, the gap between germline ends came to 12 bases. The CDR3 reads CSVTRGGGELFF. The CDR3 nucleotides read TGCAGCGTGACCCGAGGTGGCGGGGAGCTGTTTTTT.

The chain uses TRBV23-1 and TRBJ2-7; no reliable D call. TRBV23-1 is identified as an open reading frame with a role that is uncertain. Trimming removed 0 bases at V and 3 bases at J, with 30 bases between. The CDR3 runs 21 residues. CDR3: CASSQSTKGCRLQLQDYEQYF. The DNA for the CDR3 is TGCGCCAGCAGTCAATCGACCAAGGGCTGTCGGCTACAACTTCAAGACTACGAGCAGTACTTC.

The J gene is TRBJ2-2, the V gene TRBV2; tentatively, D is TRBD1 (7 bases). The CDR3 sequence is 17 residues long. Germline V gives CDR1 SNHLY, CDR2 FYNNEI. V gave up 4 bases and J gave up 4 bases, with 19 bases separating them. CDR3 loop: CASSAARRGRGTGELFF. In nucleotides, the CDR3 is TGTGCCAGCAGTGCCGCTCGGAGGGGGCGAGGCACCGGGGAGCTGTTTTTT.

The CDR3 here is CASSAGRNTEAFF. CDR3 coding DNA: TGTGCCAGCAGCGCAGGGCGGAACACTGAAGCTTTCTTT. This chain uses TRBV7-2 with TRBJ1-1; TRBD1 might be the D (5 bases). Germline V CDR1 and CDR2: SGHTA, FQGNSA. V was trimmed by 5 bases and J by 1 base, leaving 8 bases between them. CDR3 length: 13 residues.

This chain connects TRBV28 to TRBJ1-4; no clear D. Germline assignment: CDR1 MDHEN and CDR2 SYDVKM. Trimming pared 2 bases from V and 8 bases from J, leaving 3 bases between. The CDR3 has 11 amino acids. DNA for the CDR3: TGTGCCAGCAGTTTAGCCGAAAAACTGTTTTTT. Its protein is CASSLAEKLFF.

V and J are TRBV6-9 and TRBJ2-7, with 11 bases fitting TRBD1. With V trimmed by 5 bases and J by 4 bases, 4 bases remained unmatched. Germline V lookup: CDR1 MNHGY, CDR2 SVAAGI. The CDR3 runs 14 residues. CDR3 coding DNA: TGTGCCAGCAGTCCGGGACAGGGGGAATACGAGCAGTACTTC. Translating it yields CASSPGQGEYEQYF.

The V call is TRBV18, the J call TRBJ2-3; D not certain. Trimming took off 1 base at V and 0 bases at J, with 8 bases between the two ends. The CDR3 extends over 15 amino acids. Germline V gene lookup returns CDR1 KGHSH and CDR2 LQKENI. This chain's CDR3 is CASSPLVGSTDTQYF. The CDR3 DNA follows: TGTGCCAGCTCACCACTTGTCGGTAGCACAGATACGCAGTATTTT.

The CDR3 DNA follows: TGTGCCAGCAGTCGGGGCGCCTCGGATGGCTACACCTTC. Protein sequence: CASSRGASDGYTF. The chain recombines TRBV27 with TRBJ1-2; maybe TRBD1 (5 bases). The ends were cut back, 5 bases at V and 6 bases at J, with 13 bases in the middle. The CDR3 loop spans 13 amino acids. Germline CDR1 and CDR2: MNHEY and SMNVEV (reference sequence).

This sequence joins TRBV18 and TRBJ1-3; D unresolved. Germline V gene lookup returns CDR1 KGHSH and CDR2 LQKENI. CDR3 length: 15 residues. Trimming cost V 2 bases and J 4 bases, with 12 bases left between them. The CDR3 region is CASSPSRTNGNTIYF. In DNA, the CDR3 is TGTGCCAGCTCACCAAGCCGGACGAACGGAAACACCATATATTTT.

The chain carries TRBV27 and TRBJ1-5, with 9 bases that match TRBD1. The germline CDR1 and CDR2 sequences are MNHEY and SMNVEV (reference sequence). Unmatched junction bases numbered 3, after V lost 5 bases and J lost 4 bases. This CDR3 is 14 amino acids long. This CDR3 is CASSQDRGNQPQHF. Written as DNA, the CDR3 is TGTGCCAGCAGTCAGGACAGGGGTAATCAGCCCCAGCATTTT.

The chain employs TRBV14 and TRBJ2-2, with TRBD2 as a possible D gene (5 bases). Trimming removed 3 bases from V and 1 base from J, with 12 bases in between. The CDR3 is made up of 16 amino acids. Germline V gene lookup returns CDR1 SGHDN and CDR2 FVKESK. Here the CDR3 reads CASSQDVGLNTGELFF. The CDR3 region has the DNA TGTGCCAGCAGCCAGGATGTAGGACTGAACACCGGGGAGCTGTTTTTT.

J is TRBJ1-1 and V is TRBV6-5; 9 bases fit TRBD1. The CDR3 spans 14 residues. The V gene's germline CDR1 is MNHEY and CDR2 SVGAGI. V dropped 5 bases and J dropped 0; count of bases not matched to a gene: 1. The CDR3 DNA is TGTGCCAGCAGTCGGGACAGGGTGAACACTGAAGCTTTCTTT. Amino acid sequence: CASSRDRVNTEAFF.

The V gene is TRBV7-2, the J gene TRBJ2-1, with 10 bases matching TRBD2. V shed 4 bases, J shed 0 bases, and the junction held 3 bases outside the gene matches. The CDR3 consists of 16 residues. In germline, CDR1 is SGHTA, CDR2 FQGNSA. The CDR3 is CASSSTSGVSYNEQFF. In DNA form, the CDR3 reads TGTGCCAGCAGCTCAACTAGCGGGGTCTCCTACAATGAGCAGTTCTTC.

This chain uses TRBV3-1 with TRBJ2-7; D gene unclear. With 4 bases removed from V and 4 bases from J, the gap between germline ends came to 11 bases. CDR1 and CDR2 from the germline V gene are LGHDT and YNNKEL (reference sequence). The length of the CDR3 is 13 residues. CDR3 protein: CASSPQDPYEQYF. CDR3 nucleotide sequence: TGTGCCAGCAGCCCCCAGGATCCGTACGAGCAGTACTTC.

The rearrangement links TRBV4-1 to TRBJ2-2, with D possibly TRBD2 on 6 matching bases. Trimming left V 6 bases short and J 5 bases short, with 16 bases between. Germline V gene lookup returns CDR1 MGHRA and CDR2 YSYEKL. This CDR3 spans 15 amino acids. CDR3 sequence reads: CASSRPGLLTGELFF. In nucleotides, the CDR3 is TGCGCCAGCAGTCGACCGGGACTGCTAACCGGGGAGCTGTTTTTT.

The V and J genes are TRBV3-1 and TRBJ2-7, with 11 bases lining up with TRBD2. The CDR3 consists of 14 residues. The germline V gene has CDR1 LGHDT and CDR2 YNNKEL (reference sequence). The V segment lost 4 bases and the J segment 3 bases; nucleotides outside the gene matches: 2. The CDR3 spells CASSPSGRNYEQYF. CDR3 bases: TGTGCCAGCAGCCCTAGCGGGAGGAACTACGAGCAGTACTTC.

This clonotype has just one count. The chain is built from TRBV30 and TRBJ2-3, with TRBD2 matching over 13 bases. Germline trimming cut 3 bases from V and 6 bases from J; bases unmatched to any gene: 6. The CDR3 loop spans 15 amino acids. In germline, CDR1 is GTSNPN, CDR2 SVGIG (reference sequence). Here the CDR3 reads CAWSVGLAGVDTQYF. The CDR3 DNA reads TGTGCCTGGAGCGTCGGACTAGCGGGAGTGGATACGCAGTATTTT.

The chain joins TRBV29-1 to TRBJ1-1, with a possible D match to TRBD1 (6 bases). Germline CDR1 and CDR2: SQVTM and ANQGSEA. CDR3 size: 11 residues. V dropped 7 bases and J dropped 1 base, with 7 bases sitting between them. The CDR3 spells CSATGNTEAFF. CDR3 bases: TGCAGCGCGACAGGGAACACTGAAGCTTTCTTT.

The chain links TRBV12-3 or TRBV12-4 to TRBJ2-7; 11 bases line up with TRBD2. The CDR3 runs to 15 residues. The trim removed 3 bases at V and 6 bases at J, leaving 7 bases unmatched. As DNA, the CDR3 is TGTGCCAGCAGTTTGGGCCCGGGACTAGCGGTCGAGCAGTACTTC. The encoded protein is CASSLGPGLAVEQYF.

The chain couples TRBV12-3 or TRBV12-4 to TRBJ2-5; 10 nucleotides line up with TRBD1. After removal of 3 bases from V and 5 bases from J, the junction contained 6 bases not matched to a gene. CDR3 length equals 15 residues. Here the CDR3 reads CASSFGQGVGETQYF. The DNA of the CDR3 is TGTGCCAGCAGTTTCGGACAGGGGGTAGGGGAGACCCAGTACTTC.

The chain joins TRBV29-1 to TRBJ2-3; 7 bases are a match to TRBD2. The CDR3 is 13 amino acids. J gave up 6 bases and V 5 bases, and 8 bases lay outside the gene matches. Per germline, CDR1 SQVTM and CDR2 ANQGSEA. The CDR3, as DNA: TGCAGCGTTTCTAGCGGACTCGGGGATACGCAGTATTTT. Translating it yields CSVSSGLGDTQYF.

The rearrangement links TRBV20-1 to TRBJ2-5, with 7 nucleotides matching TRBD2. Germline CDR1 DFQATT, CDR2 SNEGSKA (reference sequence). The J segment lost 5 bases and the V segment lost 6 bases, leaving 12 bases of the junction unmatched. This CDR3 comprises 14 residues. DNA for the CDR3: TGCAGTGCCCCATTAGGCGGGAGTGGGGAGACCCAGTACTTC. Translating gives CSAPLGGSGETQYF.